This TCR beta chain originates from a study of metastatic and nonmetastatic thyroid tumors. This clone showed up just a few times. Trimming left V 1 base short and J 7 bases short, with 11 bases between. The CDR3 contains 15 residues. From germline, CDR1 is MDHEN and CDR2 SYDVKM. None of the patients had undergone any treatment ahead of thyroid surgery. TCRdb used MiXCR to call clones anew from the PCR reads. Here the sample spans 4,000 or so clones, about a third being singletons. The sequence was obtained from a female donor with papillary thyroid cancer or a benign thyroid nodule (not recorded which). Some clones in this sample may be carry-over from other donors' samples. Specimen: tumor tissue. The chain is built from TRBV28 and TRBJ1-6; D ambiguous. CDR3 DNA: TGTGCCAGCAGTTTATATTTGGGGAAGAATTCACCCCTCCACTTT. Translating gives CASSLYLGKNSPLHF. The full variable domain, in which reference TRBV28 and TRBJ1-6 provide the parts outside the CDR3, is DVKVTQSSRYLVKRTGEKVFLECVQDMDHENMFWYRQDPGLGLRLIYFSYDVKMKEKGDIPEGYSVSREKKERFSLILESASTNQTSMYLCASSLYLGKNSPLHFGNGTRLTVT.